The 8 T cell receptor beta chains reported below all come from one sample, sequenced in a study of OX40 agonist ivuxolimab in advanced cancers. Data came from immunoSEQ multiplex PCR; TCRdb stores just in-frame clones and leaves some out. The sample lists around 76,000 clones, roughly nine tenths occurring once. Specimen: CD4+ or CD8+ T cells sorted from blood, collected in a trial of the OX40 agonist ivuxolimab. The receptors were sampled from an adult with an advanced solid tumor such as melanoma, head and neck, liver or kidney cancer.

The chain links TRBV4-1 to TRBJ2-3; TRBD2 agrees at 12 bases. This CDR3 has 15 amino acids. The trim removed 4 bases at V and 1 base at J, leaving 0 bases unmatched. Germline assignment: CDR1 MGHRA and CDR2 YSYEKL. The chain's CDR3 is CASSRTSGGTDTQYF. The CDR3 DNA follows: TGCGCCAGCAGCCGGACTAGCGGGGGCACAGATACGCAGTATTTT.

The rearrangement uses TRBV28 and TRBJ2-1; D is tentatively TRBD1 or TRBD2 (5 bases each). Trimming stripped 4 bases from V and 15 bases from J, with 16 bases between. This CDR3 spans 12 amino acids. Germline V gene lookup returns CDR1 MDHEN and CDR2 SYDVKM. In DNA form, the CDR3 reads TGTGCCAGCAGTTCGGCCGGGCCGGGGCCGTTCTTC. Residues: CASSSAGPGPFF.

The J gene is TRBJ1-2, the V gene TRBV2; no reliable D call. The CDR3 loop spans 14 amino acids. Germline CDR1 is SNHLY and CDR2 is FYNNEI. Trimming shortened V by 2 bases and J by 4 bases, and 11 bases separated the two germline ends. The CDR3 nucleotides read TGTGCCAGCAGTGAATATGGACGGACCTATGGCTACACCTTC. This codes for CASSEYGRTYGYTF.

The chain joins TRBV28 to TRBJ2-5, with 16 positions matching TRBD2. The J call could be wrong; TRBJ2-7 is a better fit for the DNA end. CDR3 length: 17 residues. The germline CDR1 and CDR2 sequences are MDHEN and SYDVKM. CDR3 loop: CASSSGLAGGPWYEQYF. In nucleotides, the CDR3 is TGTGCCAGCAGTTCGGGACTAGCGGGAGGGCCGTGGTACGAGCAGTACTTC.

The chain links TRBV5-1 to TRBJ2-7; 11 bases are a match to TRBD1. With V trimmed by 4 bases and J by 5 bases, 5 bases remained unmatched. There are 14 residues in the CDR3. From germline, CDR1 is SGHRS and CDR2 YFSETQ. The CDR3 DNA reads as TGCGCCAGCAGCGCGGACAGGGGGCTCAACGAGCAGTACTTC. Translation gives CASSADRGLNEQYF. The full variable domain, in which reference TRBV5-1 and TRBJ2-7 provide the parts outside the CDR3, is KAGVTQTPRYLIKTRGQQVTLSCSPISGHRSVSWYQQTPGQGLQFLFEYFSETQRNKGNFPGRFSGRQFSNSRSEMNVSTLELGDSALYLCASSADRGLNEQYFGPGTRLTVT.

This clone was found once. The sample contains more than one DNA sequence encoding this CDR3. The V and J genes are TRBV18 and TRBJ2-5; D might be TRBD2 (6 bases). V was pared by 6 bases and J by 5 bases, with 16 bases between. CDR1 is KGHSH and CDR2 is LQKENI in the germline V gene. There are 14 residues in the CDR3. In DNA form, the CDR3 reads TGTGCCAGCTCCCCGGGACTCCTTCAGGAGACCCAGTACTTC. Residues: CASSPGLLQETQYF.

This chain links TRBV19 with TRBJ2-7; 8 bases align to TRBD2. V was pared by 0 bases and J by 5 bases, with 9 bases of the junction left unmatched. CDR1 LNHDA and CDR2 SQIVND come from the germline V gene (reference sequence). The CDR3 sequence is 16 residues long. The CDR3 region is CASSIDAGGFGNEQYF. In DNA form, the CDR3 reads TGTGCCAGTAGTATAGATGCGGGGGGTTTCGGGAACGAGCAGTACTTC.

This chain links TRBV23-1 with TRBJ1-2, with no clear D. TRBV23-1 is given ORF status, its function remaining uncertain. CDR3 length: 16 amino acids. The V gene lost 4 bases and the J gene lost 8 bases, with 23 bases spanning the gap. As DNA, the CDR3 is TGCGCCAGCAGTCCCCCCCTCTGGGCCGGCCCCGGCGGCTACACCTTC. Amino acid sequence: CASSPPLWAGPGGYTF.